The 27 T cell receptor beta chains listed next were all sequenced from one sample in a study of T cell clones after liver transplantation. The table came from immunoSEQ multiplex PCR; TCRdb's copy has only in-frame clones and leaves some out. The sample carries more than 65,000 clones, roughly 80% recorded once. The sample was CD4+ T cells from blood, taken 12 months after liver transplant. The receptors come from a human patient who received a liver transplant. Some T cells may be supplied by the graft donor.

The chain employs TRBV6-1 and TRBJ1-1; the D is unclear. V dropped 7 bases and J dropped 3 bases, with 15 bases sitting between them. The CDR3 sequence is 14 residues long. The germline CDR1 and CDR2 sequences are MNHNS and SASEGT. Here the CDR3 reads CASNPQVGYTEAFF. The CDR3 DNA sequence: TGTGCCAGCAATCCCCAGGTTGGGTACACTGAAGCTTTCTTT.

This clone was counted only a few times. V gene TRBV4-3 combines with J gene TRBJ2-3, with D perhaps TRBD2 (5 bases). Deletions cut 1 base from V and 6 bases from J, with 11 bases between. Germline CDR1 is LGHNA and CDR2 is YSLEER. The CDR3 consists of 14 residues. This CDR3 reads CASSQGSVSDTQYF. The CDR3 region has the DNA TGCGCCAGCAGCCAAGGTAGCGTCTCGGATACGCAGTATTTT.

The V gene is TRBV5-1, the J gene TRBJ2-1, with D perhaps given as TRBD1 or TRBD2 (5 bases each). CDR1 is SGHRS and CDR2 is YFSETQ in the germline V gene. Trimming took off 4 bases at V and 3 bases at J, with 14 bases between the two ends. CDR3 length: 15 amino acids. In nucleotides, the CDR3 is TGCGCCAGCAGCCCCGGGACGGACTTCTACAATGAGCAGTTCTTC. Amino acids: CASSPGTDFYNEQFF.

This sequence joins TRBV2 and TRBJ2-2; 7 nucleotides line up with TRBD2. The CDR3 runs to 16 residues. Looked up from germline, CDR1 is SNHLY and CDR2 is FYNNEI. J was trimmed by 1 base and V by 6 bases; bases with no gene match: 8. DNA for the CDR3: TGTGCCAGCAGGATCGGACTAGTCGGGAACACCGGGGAGCTGTTTTTT. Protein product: CASRIGLVGNTGELFF.

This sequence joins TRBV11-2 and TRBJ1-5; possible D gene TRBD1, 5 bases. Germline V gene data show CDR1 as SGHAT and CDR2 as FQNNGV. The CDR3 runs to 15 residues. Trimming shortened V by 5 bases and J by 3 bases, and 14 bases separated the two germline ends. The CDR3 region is CASSPSPGDNQPQHF. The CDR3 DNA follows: TGTGCCAGCAGCCCTTCCCCGGGGGACAATCAGCCCCAGCATTTT.

The CDR3 nucleotides read TGTGCCAGTAGAACAGGGTCGCCGTTGAACACTGAAGCTTTCTTT. Translation gives CASRTGSPLNTEAFF. This chain connects TRBV28 to TRBJ1-1; D possibly corresponds to TRBD1 (6 bases). Germline lookup yields CDR1 MDHEN and CDR2 SYDVKM. Trimming removed 9 bases from V and 0 bases from J, with 17 bases in between. This CDR3 comprises 15 residues.

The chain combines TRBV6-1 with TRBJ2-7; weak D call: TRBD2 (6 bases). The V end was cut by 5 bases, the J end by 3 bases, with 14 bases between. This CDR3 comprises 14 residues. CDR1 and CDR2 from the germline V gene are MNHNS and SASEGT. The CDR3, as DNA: TGTGCCAGCAGTCTTGGAGGGGCGAACTACGAGCAGTACTTC. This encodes CASSLGGANYEQYF.

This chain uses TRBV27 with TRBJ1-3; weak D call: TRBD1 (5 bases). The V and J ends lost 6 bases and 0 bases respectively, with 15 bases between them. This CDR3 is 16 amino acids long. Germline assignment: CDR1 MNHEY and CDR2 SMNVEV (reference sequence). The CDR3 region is CASRGHGQYSGNTIYF. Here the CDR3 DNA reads TGTGCCAGCAGAGGACATGGCCAATACTCTGGAAACACCATATATTTT.

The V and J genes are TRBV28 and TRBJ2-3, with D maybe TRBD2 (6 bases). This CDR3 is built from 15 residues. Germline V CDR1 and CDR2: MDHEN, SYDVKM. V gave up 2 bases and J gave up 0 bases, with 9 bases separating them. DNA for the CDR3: TGTGCCAGCAGTTTACGGCGGGGAAGCACAGATACGCAGTATTTT. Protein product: CASSLRRGSTDTQYF.

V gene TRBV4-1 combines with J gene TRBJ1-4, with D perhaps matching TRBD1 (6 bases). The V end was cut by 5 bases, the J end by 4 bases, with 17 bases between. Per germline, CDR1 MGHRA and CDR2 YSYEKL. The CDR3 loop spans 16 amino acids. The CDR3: CASSYNSGADNEKLFF. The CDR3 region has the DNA TGCGCCAGCAGCTACAATTCAGGGGCAGATAATGAAAAACTGTTTTTT.

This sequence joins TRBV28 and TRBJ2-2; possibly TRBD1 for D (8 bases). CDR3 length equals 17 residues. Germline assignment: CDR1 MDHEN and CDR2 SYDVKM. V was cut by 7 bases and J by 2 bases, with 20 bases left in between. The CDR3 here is CASTSAGAGGNTGELFF. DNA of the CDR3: TGTGCCAGCACCTCGGCGGGGGCAGGGGGCAACACCGGGGAGCTGTTTTTT.

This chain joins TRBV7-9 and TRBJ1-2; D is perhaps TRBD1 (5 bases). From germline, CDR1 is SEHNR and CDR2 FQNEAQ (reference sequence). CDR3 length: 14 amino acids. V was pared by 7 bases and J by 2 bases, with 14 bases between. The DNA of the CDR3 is TGTGCCAGCACCTCGATACAGGAAAACTATGGCTACACCTTC. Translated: CASTSIQENYGYTF.

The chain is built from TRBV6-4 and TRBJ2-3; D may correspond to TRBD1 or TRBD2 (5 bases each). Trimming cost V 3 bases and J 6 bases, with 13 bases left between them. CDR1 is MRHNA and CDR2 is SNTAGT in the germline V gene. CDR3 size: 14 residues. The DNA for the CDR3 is TGTGCCAGCAGTGAGAGGGGTGGGGTGGATACGCAGTATTTT. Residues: CASSERGGVDTQYF.

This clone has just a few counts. CDR3 protein: CASSSWTGGKNTEAFF. The DNA for the CDR3 is TGTGCCAGCAGTTCTTGGACAGGGGGGAAGAACACTGAAGCTTTCTTT. The chain recombines TRBV6-5 with TRBJ1-1, with 10 bases matching TRBD1. V shed 4 bases, J shed 1 base, and the junction held 6 bases outside the gene matches. This CDR3 has 16 residues. Germline V gives CDR1 MNHEY, CDR2 SVGAGI.

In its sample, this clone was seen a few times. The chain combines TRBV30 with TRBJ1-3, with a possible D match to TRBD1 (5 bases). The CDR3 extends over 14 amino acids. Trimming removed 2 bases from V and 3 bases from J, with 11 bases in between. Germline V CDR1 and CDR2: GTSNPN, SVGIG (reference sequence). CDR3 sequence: CAWSNGGGGNTIYF. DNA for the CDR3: TGTGCCTGGAGTAACGGGGGGGGTGGAAACACCATATATTTT.

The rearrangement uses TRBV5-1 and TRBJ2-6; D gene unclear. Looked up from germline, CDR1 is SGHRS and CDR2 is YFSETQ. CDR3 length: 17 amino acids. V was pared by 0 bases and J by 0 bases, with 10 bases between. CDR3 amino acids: CASSLVGHYSGANVLTF. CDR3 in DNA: TGCGCCAGCAGCTTGGTTGGCCACTACTCTGGGGCCAACGTCCTGACTTTC.

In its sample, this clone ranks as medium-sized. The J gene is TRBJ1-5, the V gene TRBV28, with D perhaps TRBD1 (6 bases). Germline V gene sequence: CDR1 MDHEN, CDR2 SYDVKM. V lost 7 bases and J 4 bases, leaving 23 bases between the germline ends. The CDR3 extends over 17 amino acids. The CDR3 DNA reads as TGTGCCAGCACCTACCTCGGGGGCGCCCTAGGAAATCAGCCCCAGCATTTT. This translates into CASTYLGGALGNQPQHF. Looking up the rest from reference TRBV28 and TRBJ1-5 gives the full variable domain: DVKVTQSSRYLVKRTGEKVFLECVQDMDHENMFWYRQDPGLGLRLIYFSYDVKMKEKGDIPEGYSVSREKKERFSLILESASTNQTSMYLCASTYLGGALGNQPQHFGDGTRLSIL.

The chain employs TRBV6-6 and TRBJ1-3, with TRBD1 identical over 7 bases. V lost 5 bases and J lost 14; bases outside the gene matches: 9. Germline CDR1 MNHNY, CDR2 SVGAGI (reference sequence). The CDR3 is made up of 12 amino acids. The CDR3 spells CASSPGQESLYF. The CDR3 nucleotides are TGTGCCAGCAGTCCAGGACAGGAGTCGTTATATTTT.

The CDR3 nucleotides read TGTGCCAGCAGCCCCCGGGGACTAGCGGGAGACGAGCAGTACTTC. Protein sequence: CASSPRGLAGDEQYF. The chain links TRBV5-6 to TRBJ2-7, with 14 bases lining up with TRBD2. Unmatched junction bases numbered 5, after V lost 4 bases and J lost 5 bases. Germline loops: CDR1 SGHDT, CDR2 YYEEEE. This CDR3 has 15 amino acids.

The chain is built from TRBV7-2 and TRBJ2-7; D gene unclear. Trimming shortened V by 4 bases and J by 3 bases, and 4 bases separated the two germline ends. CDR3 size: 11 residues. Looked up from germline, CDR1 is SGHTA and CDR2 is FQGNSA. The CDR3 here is CASSSRYEQYF. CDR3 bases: TGTGCCAGCAGCTCCCGCTACGAGCAGTACTTC. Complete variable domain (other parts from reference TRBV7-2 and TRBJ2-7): GAGVSQSPSNKVTEKGKDVELRCDPISGHTALYWYRQSLGQGLEFLIYFQGNSAPDKSGLPSDRFSAERTGGSVSTLTIQRTQQEDSAVYLCASSSRYEQYFGPGTRLTVT.

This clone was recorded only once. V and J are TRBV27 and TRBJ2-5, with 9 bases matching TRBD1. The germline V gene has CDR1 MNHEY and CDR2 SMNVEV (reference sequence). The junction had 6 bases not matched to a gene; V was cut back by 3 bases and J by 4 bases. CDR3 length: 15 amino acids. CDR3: CASSFLGTGRETQYF. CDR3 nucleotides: TGTGCCAGCAGTTTTTTGGGGACAGGGAGAGAGACCCAGTACTTC.

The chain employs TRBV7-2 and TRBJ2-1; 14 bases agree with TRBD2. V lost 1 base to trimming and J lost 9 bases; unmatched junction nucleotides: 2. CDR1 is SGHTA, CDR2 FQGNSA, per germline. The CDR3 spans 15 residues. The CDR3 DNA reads TGTGCCAGCAGCTTAGGACTAGCGGGAGGGACTGAGCAGTTCTTC. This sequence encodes CASSLGLAGGTEQFF.

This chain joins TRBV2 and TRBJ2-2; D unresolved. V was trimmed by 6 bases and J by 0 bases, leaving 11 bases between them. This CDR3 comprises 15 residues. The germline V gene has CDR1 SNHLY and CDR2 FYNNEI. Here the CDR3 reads CASRQISANTGELFF. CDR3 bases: TGTGCCAGCAGACAGATCTCCGCGAACACCGGGGAGCTGTTTTTT.

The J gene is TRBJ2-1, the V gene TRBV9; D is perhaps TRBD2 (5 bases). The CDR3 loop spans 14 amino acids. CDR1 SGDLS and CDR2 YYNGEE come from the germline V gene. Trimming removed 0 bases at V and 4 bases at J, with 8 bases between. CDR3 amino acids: CASSVGGVYNEQFF. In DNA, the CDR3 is TGTGCCAGCAGCGTAGGGGGAGTTTACAATGAGCAGTTCTTC. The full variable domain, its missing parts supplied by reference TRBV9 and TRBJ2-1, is DSGVTQTPKHLITATGQRVTLRCSPRSGDLSVYWYQQSLDQGLQFLIQYYNGEERAKGNILERFSAQQFPDLHSELNLSSLELGDSALYFCASSVGGVYNEQFFGPGTRLTVL.

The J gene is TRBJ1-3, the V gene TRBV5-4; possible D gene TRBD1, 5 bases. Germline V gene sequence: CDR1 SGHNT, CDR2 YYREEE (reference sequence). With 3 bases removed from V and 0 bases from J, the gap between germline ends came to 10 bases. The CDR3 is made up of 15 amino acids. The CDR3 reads CASSSGTNSGNTIYF. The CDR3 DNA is TGTGCCAGCAGCTCCGGGACTAACTCTGGAAACACCATATATTTT.

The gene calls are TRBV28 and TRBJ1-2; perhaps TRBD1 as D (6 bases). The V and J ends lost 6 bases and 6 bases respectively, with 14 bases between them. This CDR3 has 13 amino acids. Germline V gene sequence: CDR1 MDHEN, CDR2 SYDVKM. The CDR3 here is CASRPRGANGYTF. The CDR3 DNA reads TGTGCCAGCAGACCGCGGGGGGCGAATGGCTACACCTTC.

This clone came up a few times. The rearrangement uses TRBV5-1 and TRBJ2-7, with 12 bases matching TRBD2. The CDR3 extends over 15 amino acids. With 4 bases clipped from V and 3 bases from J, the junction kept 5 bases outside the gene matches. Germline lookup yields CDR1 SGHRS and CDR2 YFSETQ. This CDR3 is CASSPTSGSFYEQYF. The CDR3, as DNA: TGCGCCAGCAGCCCGACTAGCGGGAGCTTCTACGAGCAGTACTTC.